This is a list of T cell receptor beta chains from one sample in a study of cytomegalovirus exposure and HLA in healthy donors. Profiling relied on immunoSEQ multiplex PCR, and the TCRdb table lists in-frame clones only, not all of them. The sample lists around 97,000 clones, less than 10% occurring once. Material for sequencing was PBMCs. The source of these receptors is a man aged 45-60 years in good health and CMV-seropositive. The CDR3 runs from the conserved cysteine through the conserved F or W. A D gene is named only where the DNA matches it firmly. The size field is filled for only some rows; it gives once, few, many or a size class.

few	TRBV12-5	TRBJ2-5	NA	CASGLVRGFGTQYF	TGTGCTAGTGGTTTGGTACGGGGTTTCGGGACCCAGTACTTC
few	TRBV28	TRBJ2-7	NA	CASSQLVLAVGGVQYF	TGTGCCAGCAGTCAACTAGTACTCGCGGTAGGTGGGGTGCAGTACTTC
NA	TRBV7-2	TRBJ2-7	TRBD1	CASIKDRGSYEQYF	TGTGCCAGCATCAAAGACAGGGGATCCTACGAGCAGTACTTC
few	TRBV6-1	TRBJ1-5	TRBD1	CASSARTGMSLEPQHF	TGTGCCAGCAGTGCCCGGACAGGGATGAGTTTAGAGCCCCAGCATTTT
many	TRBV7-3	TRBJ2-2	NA	CASSQEGASTGELFF	TGTGCCAGCAGCCAGGAAGGGGCGAGCACCGGGGAGCTGTTTTTT
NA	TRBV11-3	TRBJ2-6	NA	CASSLGAGALSGANVLTF	TGTGCCAGCAGCTTAGGGGCAGGGGCTCTCTCTGGGGCCAACGTCCTGACTTTC
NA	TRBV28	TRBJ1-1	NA	CASSEWGGAGTEAFF	TGTGCCAGCAGTGAATGGGGGGGCGCAGGTACTGAAGCTTTCTTT
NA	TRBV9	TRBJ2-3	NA	CASSVRGSPDTQYF	TGTGCCAGCAGCGTAAGGGGATCCCCAGATACGCAGTATTTT
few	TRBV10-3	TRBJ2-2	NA	CAISLQGNTGELFF	TGTGCCATCAGCTTACAGGGGAACACCGGGGAGCTGTTTTTT
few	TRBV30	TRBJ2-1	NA	CAWAVGEFPTEQFF	TGTGCCTGGGCGGTGGGTGAGTTTCCTACTGAGCAGTTCTTC
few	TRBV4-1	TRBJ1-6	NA	CASRHTGIWSPLHF	TGCGCCAGCAGACATACAGGGATATGGTCACCCCTCCACTTT
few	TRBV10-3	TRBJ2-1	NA	CAISETGNEQFF	TGTGCCATCAGTGAGACAGGGAATGAGCAGTTCTTC
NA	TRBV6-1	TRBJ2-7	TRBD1	CASRPSRDSYEQYF	TGTGCCAGCAGACCAAGCCGGGACAGCTACGAGCAGTACTTC
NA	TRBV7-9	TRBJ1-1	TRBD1	CASSRGDREFLNTEAFF	TGTGCCAGCAGCCGCGGGGACAGGGAATTTCTGAACACTGAAGCTTTCTTT
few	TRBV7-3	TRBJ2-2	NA	CASSLASNTGELFF	TGTGCCAGCAGCTTAGCGTCGAACACCGGGGAGCTGTTTTTT
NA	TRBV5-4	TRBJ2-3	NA	CASSTLLSGTDTQYF	TGTGCCAGCAGCACCCTTCTTAGCGGCACAGATACGCAGTATTTT
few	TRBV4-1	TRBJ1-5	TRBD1	CASSHAPGQGAPQPQHF	TGCGCCAGCAGCCACGCCCCGGGACAGGGGGCACCTCAGCCCCAGCATTTT
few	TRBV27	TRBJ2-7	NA	CASSFRGSYEQYF	TGTGCCAGCAGTTTTAGGGGGTCCTACGAGCAGTACTTC
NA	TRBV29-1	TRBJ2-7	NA	CSVLGIRSYEQYF	TGCAGCGTTCTTGGCATAAGATCCTACGAGCAGTACTTC
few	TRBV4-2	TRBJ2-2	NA	CASSGQVNTGELFF	TGTGCCAGCAGCGGTCAGGTGAACACCGGGGAGCTGTTTTTT
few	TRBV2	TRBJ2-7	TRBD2	CASRVLANEQYF	TGTGCCAGCAGGGTACTAGCGAACGAGCAGTACTTC
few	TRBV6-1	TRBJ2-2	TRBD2	CASNGLARGTGELFF	TGTGCCAGCAACGGACTAGCGAGGGGGACCGGGGAGCTGTTTTTT
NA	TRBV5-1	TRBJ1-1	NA	CASSWAGTTVGTEAFF	TGCGCCAGCAGCTGGGCCGGGACAACGGTGGGTACTGAAGCTTTCTTT
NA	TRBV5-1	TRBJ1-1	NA	CASSFEQRGNTEAFF	TGCGCCAGCAGCTTCGAGCAGCGGGGGAACACTGAAGCTTTCTTT
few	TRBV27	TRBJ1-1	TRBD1	CASSLRPGQGTEAFF	TGTGCCAGCAGTTTAAGGCCAGGACAGGGAACTGAAGCTTTCTTT
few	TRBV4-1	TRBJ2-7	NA	CASSQGLGAYEQYF	TGCGCCAGCAGCCAAGGACTGGGAGCCTACGAGCAGTACTTC